The 16 T cell receptor beta chains presented below share a single source sample, sequenced in a study of metastatic and nonmetastatic thyroid tumors. Nobody among the patients had been given any treatment before thyroid surgery. MiXCR re-clonotyped the PCR reads for TCRdb. The profile covers about 25,000 clones, with approximately 13% appearing a single time and roughly a sixth taken by the ten largest. Sequences were obtained from blood. The receptors come from a female donor with papillary thyroid cancer or a benign thyroid nodule (not recorded which). Some clones in this sample may be carry-over from other donors' samples.

Many counts were recorded for this clone. The V gene is TRBV7-3, the J gene TRBJ2-2; D may be TRBD2 (5 bases). V lost 3 bases and J lost 4, with 21 bases in between. The CDR3 length is 18 residues. CDR1 SGHTA and CDR2 FQGTGA come from the germline V gene. The chain's CDR3 is CASSLRASPRTSTGELFF. CDR3 bases: TGTGCCAGCAGCTTGAGGGCCAGCCCCCGGACCTCCACCGGGGAGCTGTTTTTT.

V and J are TRBV19 and TRBJ1-2; 8 bases align to TRBD1. V was pared by 4 bases and J by 1 base, with 5 bases of the junction left unmatched. Germline CDR1 reads LNHDA; CDR2 reads SQIVND (reference sequence). This CDR3 is 15 amino acids long. The CDR3 nucleotides are TGTGCCAGTAGTAGAACAGGGGGAGATAACTATGGCTACACCTTC. Its protein product is CASSRTGGDNYGYTF.

The genes are TRBV18 and TRBJ1-1, with 12 bases that match TRBD1. This CDR3 region has 17 residues. Per germline, CDR1 KGHSH and CDR2 LQKENI. Trimming cost V 0 bases and J 4 bases; bases outside gene matches: 6. CDR3 nucleotides: TGTGCCAGCTCACCACCGGGACAGGGGGCCTCAAGCACTGAAGCTTTCTTT. Translating gives CASSPPGQGASSTEAFF.

The sample holds many counts of this clone. The chain uses TRBV7-2 and TRBJ2-5; D possibly corresponds to TRBD1 (6 bases). The germline V gene encodes CDR1 SGHTA and CDR2 FQGNSA. V was trimmed by 5 bases and J by 5 bases, leaving 18 bases between them. This CDR3 contains 15 residues. The CDR3 reads CASSPRIERGETQYF. The CDR3 coding sequence is TGTGCCAGCAGCCCCCGGATAGAAAGGGGGGAGACCCAGTACTTC.

This clone was seen at least ten times. The chain couples TRBV6-1 to TRBJ2-7; TRBD1 matches 10 bases. Germline lookup yields CDR1 MNHNS and CDR2 SASEGT. The V segment lost 1 base and the J segment 2 bases; nucleotides outside the gene matches: 2. CDR3 length equals 15 residues. Here the CDR3 DNA reads TGTGCCAGCAGTGAAGACGGGACAGGGGCCTACGAGCAGTACTTC. Its protein product is CASSEDGTGAYEQYF.

This clone is labeled as medium-sized. The chain joins TRBV12-3 or TRBV12-4 to TRBJ2-7; no clear D gene. This CDR3 contains 13 residues. The V gene lost 6 bases and the J gene lost 7 bases, with 16 bases spanning the gap. The CDR3 reads CASSPSSVREQYF. In nucleotides, the CDR3 is TGTGCCAGCAGCCCTAGTTCTGTACGGGAGCAGTACTTC.

Comment on this clone: A junction end diverges from the germline sequence, so it may reflect a read error. The chain has TRBV10-3 and TRBJ2-1; D is tentatively TRBD1 or TRBD2 (6 bases each). The CDR3 loop spans 18 amino acids. Germline V CDR1 and CDR2: ENHRY, SYGVKD. DNA of the CDR3: TGTGCCATCAGTGAGTCGCGATCGGGGGCCCGCTCATACAATGAGAAGTTCTTC. Protein product: CAISESRSGARSYNEKFF.

This clone showed up many times. The rearrangement uses TRBV12-3 or TRBV12-4 and TRBJ2-1; D may be TRBD2 (7 bases). V lost 6 bases, J lost 2 bases, and 14 bases lay in between. This CDR3 has 15 residues. CDR3 sequence: CASRGGGAPYNEQFF. The CDR3 nucleotides are TGTGCCAGCAGGGGGGGGGGGGCACCCTACAATGAGCAGTTCTTC.

Only a few counts were recorded for this clone. A read error is possible here, since a much larger clone lies one base away. This chain links TRBV7-9 with TRBJ2-7; D possibly corresponds to TRBD2 (6 bases). Looked up from germline, CDR1 is SEHNR and CDR2 is FQNEAQ (reference sequence). CDR3 size: 12 residues. Here the CDR3 DNA reads TGTGCCAACAGCATTCAGGAGGGCGAGCAGTACTTC. Its translation is CANSIQEGEQYF.

By its share, this clone is medium-sized (0.01 to 0.1%). The V and J genes are TRBV28 and TRBJ2-3; 11 nucleotides agree with TRBD2. Trimming removed 5 bases from V and 3 bases from J; junction bases left unmatched: 7. The CDR3 sequence is 16 residues long. Germline CDR1 reads MDHEN; CDR2 reads SYDVKM. CDR3 nucleotides: TGTGCCAGCAGTCGAACTAGCGGGAGAGGTACAGATACGCAGTATTTT. Its protein is CASSRTSGRGTDTQYF.

This CDR3 is CASSLARIYGYTF. In DNA form, the CDR3 reads TGTGCCAGCAGTTTAGCCCGGATCTATGGCTACACCTTC. The rearrangement uses TRBV12-3 or TRBV12-4 and TRBJ1-2, with D unclear. CDR3 length equals 13 residues. The V end was cut by 0 bases, the J end by 4 bases, with 6 bases between.

Relative to its sample, this clone is medium-sized (0.01 to 0.1%). V and J are TRBV6-5 and TRBJ2-1; TRBD2 is a possible D gene (6 bases). V was cut by 0 bases and J by 5 bases, with 11 bases left in between. The CDR3 runs 15 residues. Germline CDR1 and CDR2: MNHEY and SVGAGI. The CDR3: CASSYSTDYHNEQFF. In DNA, the CDR3 is TGTGCCAGCAGTTACTCGACGGACTATCACAATGAGCAGTTCTTC.

In its sample, this clone was seen many times. CDR3 coding DNA: TGTGCCAGCAGCTTACGCGGGATCTCCTACAATGAGCAGTTCTTC. Translated, it gives CASSLRGISYNEQFF. This chain connects TRBV7-2 to TRBJ2-1; D is perhaps TRBD2 (6 bases). Germline CDR1 is SGHTA and CDR2 is FQGNSA. Trimming removed 2 bases at V and 0 bases at J, with 8 bases between. This CDR3 has 15 amino acids.

This clone was observed a handful of times. Mismatch with germline at one junction end may stem from a read error. The chain joins TRBV12-3 or TRBV12-4 to TRBJ2-3; D is unclear. The CDR3 extends over 14 amino acids. The CDR3 is CASSFLQVADTQYF. The CDR3 region has the DNA TGTGCCAGTAGTTTCCTCCAGGTCGCAGATACGCAGTATTTT.

Relative to its sample, this clone is medium-sized. This rearrangement joins TRBV6-1 to TRBJ1-2; 11 positions match TRBD1. In germline, CDR1 is MNHNS, CDR2 SASEGT. Germline trimming cut 3 bases from V and 6 bases from J; bases unmatched to any gene: 3. This CDR3 has 14 amino acids. The CDR3 sequence is CASSDGQGAHGYTF. DNA of the CDR3: TGTGCCAGCAGTGATGGACAGGGGGCGCATGGCTACACCTTC.

This clone was seen many times. The chain links TRBV29-1 to TRBJ2-6; 9 bases align to TRBD1. V shed 4 bases and J 0 bases; nucleotides not matched to a gene: 7. The V gene's germline CDR1 is SQVTM and CDR2 ANQGSEA. The CDR3 runs 17 residues. CDR3 DNA: TGCAGCGTTGGGAGGACAGGGGTCAACTCTGGGGCCAACGTCCTGACTTTC. Its protein is CSVGRTGVNSGANVLTF.